The 15 T cell receptor beta chains presented below share a single source sample, sequenced in a study of CD8 T cells in ankylosing spondylitis. In TCRdb, the 5' RACE reads were re-called with MiXCR into one record per CDR3 protein. The sample comprises 300,000 to 400,000 distinct CDR3 sequences, roughly 15% of which are singletons, and about 1.1% rests with the top ten. The source material was blood, either unsorted or a sorted T cell fraction (not recorded which). All receptors derive from a male donor with ankylosing spondylitis or in good health (not recorded which).

J is TRBJ2-7 and V is TRBV5-1; 10 bases fit TRBD2. This CDR3 spans 15 amino acids. Trimming cost V 7 bases and J 0 bases; bases outside gene matches: 7. Germline loops: CDR1 SGHRS, CDR2 YFSETQ. CDR3 in DNA: TGCGCCAGCTCCTCTAGCGGGGGTAGCTCCTACGAGCAGTACTTC. Its translation is CASSSSGGSSYEQYF.

A few counts support this clonotype. V and J are TRBV6-5 and TRBJ2-7; 7 nucleotides match TRBD1. The CDR3 sequence is 17 residues long. The V gene end was trimmed by 0 bases and the J gene end by 5 bases; junction bases not matched to a gene: 13. CDR1 is MNHEY and CDR2 is SVGAGI in the germline V gene. The CDR3 DNA follows: TGTGCCAGCAGTTACTCGAGTCTCCGAGACAGGGTAGACGAGCAGTACTTC. Protein: CASSYSSLRDRVDEQYF.

This clonotype has only a few counts. The V call is TRBV30, the J call TRBJ1-1; D is unclear. Germline CDR1 is GTSNPN and CDR2 is SVGIG (reference sequence). V lost 2 bases, J lost 4 bases, and 17 bases lay in between. The length of the CDR3 is 15 residues. The CDR3 nucleotides read TGTGCCTGGAGTCTAGTACCCGAAGAGGGCACTGAAGCTTTCTTT. This sequence encodes CAWSLVPEEGTEAFF.

This clonotype turned up a few times. The chain couples TRBV10-1 to TRBJ2-3; no clear D. Germline CDR1 WNHNN, CDR2 SYGVQD (reference sequence). V lost 6 bases, J lost 0 bases, and 7 bases lay in between. The CDR3 is 13 amino acids. CDR3 nucleotide sequence: TGCGCCAGCAGAAAAGCTAGCACAGATACGCAGTATTTT. As protein: CASRKASTDTQYF.

This clonotype was seen only a few times. The genes are TRBV15 and TRBJ1-1; possibly TRBD1 for D (5 bases). The V gene lost 5 bases and the J gene lost 8 bases, with 12 bases spanning the gap. The length of the CDR3 is 12 residues. Germline-derived CDR1 and CDR2 are LNHNV and YYDKDF (reference sequence). The CDR3 sequence is CATSRGGVEAFF. For the CDR3, the DNA is TGTGCCACCAGCCGGGGGGGGGTGGAAGCTTTCTTT.

This rearrangement joins TRBV10-1 to TRBJ2-7; 8 nucleotides line up with TRBD2. With V trimmed by 5 bases and J by 6 bases, 6 bases remained unmatched. The CDR3 is 13 residues long. Germline V gives CDR1 WNHNN, CDR2 SYGVQD (reference sequence). In DNA form, the CDR3 reads TGCGCCAGCAGTCCGGGAGGGGGTCCCGAGCAGTACTTC. Residues: CASSPGGGPEQYF.

There are many counts of this clonotype. The gene calls are TRBV5-1 and TRBJ1-1, with D hard to call. CDR3 length: 14 amino acids. V was shortened by 0 bases and J by 3 bases, with 9 bases between the two germline ends. Looked up from germline, CDR1 is SGHRS and CDR2 is YFSETQ. CDR3 region: CASSLDSRDTEAFF. The DNA for the CDR3 is TGCGCCAGCAGCTTGGATTCGAGGGACACTGAAGCTTTCTTT.

This clonotype was counted between two and nine times. The chain carries TRBV4-2 and TRBJ2-2; no reliable D call. The CDR3 runs 17 residues. In germline, CDR1 is LGHNA, CDR2 YNFKEQ. The V end lost 0 bases, the J end lost 2 bases, and 13 bases lay between the germline ends. CDR3: CASSQDSGRPNTGELFF. CDR3 sequence (DNA): TGTGCCAGCAGCCAAGATAGTGGGCGACCAAACACCGGGGAGCTGTTTTTT.

V usage is TRBV12-3 or TRBV12-4 and J usage is TRBJ1-3; D is undetermined. V was clipped by 4 bases and J by 4 bases, with 11 bases between them. This CDR3 is built from 14 residues. As DNA, the CDR3 is TGTGCCAGCAGTTCGCTAAGGCCAGGAAACACCATATATTTT. Its translation is CASSSLRPGNTIYF.

This chain joins TRBV12-3 or TRBV12-4 and TRBJ2-7; perhaps D is TRBD1 or TRBD2 (5 bases each). V lost 5 bases and J lost 4, with 12 bases in between. The CDR3 is made up of 13 amino acids. Here the CDR3 DNA reads TGTGCCAGCAGTAGCCGGGACGGGTACGAGCAGTACTTC. It translates to CASSSRDGYEQYF.

The V and J genes are TRBV10-3 and TRBJ2-5; D is possibly TRBD1 (6 bases). Germline V gene lookup returns CDR1 ENHRY and CDR2 SYGVKD. V shed 6 bases and J shed 1 base, with 12 bases lying between them. This CDR3 has 14 amino acids. The CDR3 loop reads CAISPSTGQETQYF. The CDR3 DNA follows: TGTGCCATCAGCCCGTCGACAGGCCAAGAGACCCAGTACTTC.

The genes are TRBV20-1 and TRBJ2-5; D possibly corresponds to TRBD1 (5 bases). Germline V gene data show CDR1 as DFQATT and CDR2 as SNEGSKA (reference sequence). The V gene lost 3 bases and the J gene lost 4 bases, with 15 bases spanning the gap. This CDR3 spans 14 amino acids. Here the CDR3 DNA reads TGCAGTGCTAGTGGGCAGGGAATAGGAGAGACCCAGTACTTC. Its translation is CSASGQGIGETQYF.

The CDR3 DNA follows: TGTGCCAGCAGCCCAAATTCTAACTATGGCTACACCTTC. Its protein product is CASSPNSNYGYTF. The J gene is TRBJ1-2, the V gene TRBV7-9; D is unclear. CDR3 length: 13 residues. In germline, CDR1 is SEHNR, CDR2 FQNEAQ (reference sequence). Trimming stripped 5 bases from V and 0 bases from J, with 7 bases between.

This clonotype appeared many times. V gene TRBV9 combines with J gene TRBJ2-2; 8 bases fit TRBD2. Germline V gene lookup returns CDR1 SGDLS and CDR2 YYNGEE. V lost 0 bases, J lost 4 bases, and 5 bases stayed unmatched. The CDR3 has 16 residues. The CDR3 loop reads CASSVARGGLTGELFF. The CDR3 nucleotides are TGTGCCAGCAGCGTAGCTCGGGGGGGTCTCACCGGGGAGCTGTTTTTT.

The V call is TRBV5-1, the J call TRBJ2-3; 7 nucleotides agree with TRBD2. The CDR3 loop spans 14 amino acids. V lost 4 bases to trimming and J lost 4 bases; unmatched junction nucleotides: 6. Germline CDR1 is SGHRS and CDR2 is YFSETQ. The CDR3 sequence: CASSPGGSADTQYF. CDR3 nucleotides: TGCGCCAGCAGCCCGGGCGGGAGCGCAGATACGCAGTATTTT.